The 20 T cell receptor beta chains listed next were all sequenced from one sample in a study of blood T cell repertoires in COVID-19. Sequencing was performed with immunoSEQ multiplex PCR; in TCRdb, only in-frame clones are kept and a portion is missing. Among fewer than 250,000 clones, about 83% were seen once, and the ten largest hold less than 6.5%. The specimen was peripheral blood. The source is a human donor in a cohort sampled during active COVID-19.

The CDR3 spells CASSPGLPHNEQFF. As DNA, the CDR3 is TGTGCCAGCTCACCGGGCCTTCCCCACAATGAGCAGTTCTTC. The chain joins TRBV18 to TRBJ2-1; D remains unclear. The CDR3 length is 14 residues. V lost 3 bases, J lost 5 bases, and 11 bases lay in between. Looked up from germline, CDR1 is KGHSH and CDR2 is LQKENI.

This rearrangement joins TRBV10-2 to TRBJ2-5; a weak D match, TRBD1 (6 bases). V lost 2 bases to trimming and J lost 5 bases, with 15 bases between them. This CDR3 region has 15 residues. Germline assignment: CDR1 WSHSY and CDR2 SAAADI. CDR3 protein: CASSEEETGAETQYF. DNA for the CDR3: TGCGCCAGCAGTGAGGAGGAGACAGGAGCGGAGACCCAGTACTTC.

V usage is TRBV5-1 and J usage is TRBJ2-5, with 7 bases fitting TRBD1. The CDR3 length is 16 residues. The junction had 13 bases not matched to a gene; V was cut back by 4 bases and J by 4 bases. CDR1 and CDR2 (germline): SGHRS, YFSETQ. CDR3 region: CASSGIVRGRGETQYF. The CDR3 DNA reads TGCGCCAGCAGCGGTATCGTAAGGGGGCGCGGAGAGACCCAGTACTTC.

The chain joins TRBV2 to TRBJ1-5, with 8 bases lining up with TRBD1. With V trimmed by 0 bases and J by 5 bases, 6 bases remained unmatched. This CDR3 is 16 amino acids long. CDR1 SNHLY and CDR2 FYNNEI come from the germline V gene. The CDR3 nucleotides read TGTGCCAGCAGTGAAGCGCTTCGACAGGGGCATCAGCCCCAGCATTTT. As protein: CASSEALRQGHQPQHF.

V and J are TRBV18 and TRBJ2-7; 9 bases line up with TRBD2. The CDR3 runs to 14 residues. Germline CDR1 reads KGHSH; CDR2 reads LQKENI. The junction had 4 bases not matched to a gene; V was cut back by 4 bases and J by 3 bases. Here the CDR3 reads CASSLRLADYEQYF. The CDR3 nucleotides read TGTGCCAGCTCACTCCGACTAGCGGACTACGAGCAGTACTTC.

In regard to this clone: This same CDR3 is encoded by further DNA sequences in the sample. The genes are TRBV18 and TRBJ1-1; 10 nucleotides agree with TRBD1. V was pared by 2 bases and J by 3 bases, with 0 bases of the junction left unmatched. Germline V CDR1 and CDR2: KGHSH, LQKENI. The CDR3 is 14 amino acids. CDR3 amino acids: CASSPGTGDTEAFF. As DNA, the CDR3 is TGTGCCAGCTCACCAGGGACAGGGGACACTGAAGCTTTCTTT. The entire variable domain, with the rest obtained from reference TRBV18 and TRBJ1-1, is as follows: NAGVMQNPRHLVRRRGQEARLRCSPMKGHSHVYWYRQLPEEGLKFMVYLQKENIIDESGMPKERFSAEFPKEGPSILRIQQVVRGDSAAYFCASSPGTGDTEAFFGQGTRLTVV.

The chain recombines TRBV15 with TRBJ1-4; D unclear. The V and J ends lost 6 bases and 8 bases respectively, with 10 bases between them. Germline lookup yields CDR1 LNHNV and CDR2 YYDKDF (reference sequence). CDR3 length equals 12 residues. The CDR3 loop is CATRLRSEKLFF. CDR3 DNA: TGTGCCACCAGGTTGAGGAGCGAAAAACTGTTTTTT.

The chain carries TRBV7-9 and TRBJ2-3, with 11 bases aligning to TRBD2. This CDR3 is 17 amino acids long. V trimming: 4 bases; J trimming: 0 bases; junction bases outside the gene matches: 6. Looked up from germline, CDR1 is SEHNR and CDR2 is FQNEAQ (reference sequence). The CDR3 DNA follows: TGTGCCAGCAGCTCCCGGACTAGCGGGCCTAGCACAGATACGCAGTATTTT. Amino acid sequence: CASSSRTSGPSTDTQYF.

The V and J genes are TRBV29-1 and TRBJ1-1, with 10 bases identical to TRBD1. Germline V gene data show CDR1 as SQVTM and CDR2 as ANQGSEA. Germline trimming cut 3 bases from V and 5 bases from J; bases unmatched to any gene: 6. The CDR3 covers 14 residues. The CDR3: CSVERDRGGTEAFF. The CDR3 DNA follows: TGCAGCGTTGAGCGGGACAGGGGTGGAACTGAAGCTTTCTTT.

This clone was counted between two and nine times. The chain joins TRBV10-1 to TRBJ2-1; D not certain. This CDR3 has 17 amino acids. CDR1 is WNHNN and CDR2 is SYGVQD in the germline V gene (reference sequence). V dropped 2 bases and J dropped 3 bases, with 17 bases sitting between them. This chain's CDR3 is CASSESRQATNYNEQFF. CDR3 DNA sequence: TGCGCCAGCAGTGAGAGCAGGCAGGCCACAAACTACAATGAGCAGTTCTTC.

The V and J genes are TRBV13 and TRBJ2-7, with 7 bases aligning to TRBD2. Germline CDR1 reads PRHDT; CDR2 reads FYEKMQ (reference sequence). The V gene end was trimmed by 3 bases and the J gene end by 1 base; junction bases not matched to a gene: 9. This CDR3 contains 16 residues. The CDR3 nucleotides are TGTGCCAGCAGCTTTACCCAGCCTAGCGGATCCTACGAGCAGTACTTC. Protein product: CASSFTQPSGSYEQYF.

The V call is TRBV6-5, the J call TRBJ2-3; 7 positions match TRBD2. The CDR3 totals 15 residues. Germline lookup yields CDR1 MNHEY and CDR2 SVGAGI. V lost 4 bases, J lost 5 bases, and 9 bases stayed unmatched. The CDR3 coding sequence is TGTGCCAGCAGTTGGCGGGCGGGAGAAATAGATACGCAGTATTTT. As protein: CASSWRAGEIDTQYF.

V and J are TRBV27 and TRBJ2-1; D is possibly TRBD1 (6 bases). The CDR3 is 13 amino acids. Germline lookup yields CDR1 MNHEY and CDR2 SMNVEV (reference sequence). Trimming removed 6 bases from V and 10 bases from J, with 16 bases in between. The CDR3 loop is CASSLRGMYEQFF. The DNA of the CDR3 is TGTGCCAGCAGCCTAAGGGGGATGTACGAGCAGTTCTTC.

In its sample, this clone was seen a few times. The genes are TRBV11-3 and TRBJ2-1, with D maybe TRBD1 (5 bases). The CDR3 sequence is 14 residues long. Germline CDR1 reads SGHNT; CDR2 reads YENEEA. Deletions cut 5 bases from V and 7 bases from J, with 15 bases between. CDR3 coding DNA: TGTGCCAGCAGCCCAGGGTTTTTTAGGAATGAGCAGTTCTTC. The encoded protein is CASSPGFFRNEQFF.

DNA for the CDR3: TGCGCCAGCAGCACAGGACAGGGAAATCAGCCCCAGCATTTT. Protein sequence: CASSTGQGNQPQHF. The chain links TRBV5-1 to TRBJ1-5; 8 nucleotides agree with TRBD1. The germline V gene has CDR1 SGHRS and CDR2 YFSETQ. This CDR3 has 14 amino acids. V dropped 4 bases and J dropped 4; count of bases not matched to a gene: 4.

V gene TRBV3-1 (or the pseudogene TRBV3-2) combines with J gene TRBJ2-1; 7 nucleotides line up with TRBD2. The CDR3 is 15 residues long. V lost 1 base and J lost 1; bases outside the gene matches: 1. Germline loops: CDR1 LGHDT, CDR2 YNNKEL (reference sequence). The CDR3 DNA reads TGTGCCAGCAGCCAAGTGGGGGGGTCCTACAATGAGCAGTTCTTC. It is translated as CASSQVGGSYNEQFF.

V and J are TRBV6-5 and TRBJ2-7; the D gene is possibly TRBD2 (6 bases). Germline CDR1 MNHEY, CDR2 SVGAGI. This CDR3 has 12 residues. Trimming removed 8 bases from V and 5 bases from J, with 13 bases in between. CDR3 protein: CASGRLVHEQYF. The CDR3 nucleotides read TGTGCCAGCGGGAGACTAGTCCACGAGCAGTACTTC.

V is TRBV6-4 and J is TRBJ2-3, with TRBD2 identical over 13 bases. With V trimmed by 7 bases and J by 4 bases, 2 bases remained unmatched. This CDR3 region has 14 residues. The germline V gene has CDR1 MRHNA and CDR2 SNTAGT. The CDR3 region is CASKTSGGADTQYF. The CDR3, as DNA: TGTGCCAGCAAAACTAGCGGGGGGGCAGATACGCAGTATTTT.

J is TRBJ2-7 and V is TRBV18; 9 nucleotides align to TRBD1. CDR3 length: 15 residues. In germline, CDR1 is KGHSH, CDR2 LQKENI. V lost 6 bases to trimming and J lost 1 base; unmatched junction nucleotides: 7. This CDR3 reads CASSLGTGYSYEQYF. The CDR3 DNA sequence: TGTGCCAGCTCGCTTGGGACAGGGTATTCCTACGAGCAGTACTTC.

This clone was detected only a few times. The J gene is TRBJ2-3, the V gene TRBV6-6; a weak D match, TRBD1 (6 bases). This CDR3 is built from 16 residues. Per germline, CDR1 MNHNY and CDR2 SVGAGI (reference sequence). Trimming took 7 bases from V and 2 from J, leaving 19 bases between them. CDR3: CASTKSQGWDTDTQYF. The CDR3 DNA is TGTGCCAGCACCAAATCGCAGGGGTGGGACACAGATACGCAGTATTTT.